This TCR beta chain was captured in a study of response to subunit inactivated influenza vaccine. Study observations and caveats: Seasonal influenza vaccination, on each occasion, was suggested by the authors to recruit few new T cells.

Deletions cut 8 bases from V and 4 bases from J, with 20 bases between. The CDR3 runs 15 residues. Germline-derived CDR1 and CDR2 are MGHRA and YSYEKL. Turning to this clonotype: Its antigen is still unknown.

TCRdb called the RT-PCR reads again in MiXCR, with one record for every CDR3 protein. The table records about 650,000 distinct CDR3 sequences, approximately 15% of them present only once. This TCR derives from a man aged 50 to 60 who received an inactivated influenza vaccine. The source was PBMCs from blood, collected 11 to 12 days after vaccination. The chain links TRBV4-1 to TRBJ1-2; no definite D call. Written as DNA, the CDR3 is TGCGCCAGCTCCCTCAGACACCGAACGGCCTATGGCTACACCTTC. Translated: CASSLRHRTAYGYTF.